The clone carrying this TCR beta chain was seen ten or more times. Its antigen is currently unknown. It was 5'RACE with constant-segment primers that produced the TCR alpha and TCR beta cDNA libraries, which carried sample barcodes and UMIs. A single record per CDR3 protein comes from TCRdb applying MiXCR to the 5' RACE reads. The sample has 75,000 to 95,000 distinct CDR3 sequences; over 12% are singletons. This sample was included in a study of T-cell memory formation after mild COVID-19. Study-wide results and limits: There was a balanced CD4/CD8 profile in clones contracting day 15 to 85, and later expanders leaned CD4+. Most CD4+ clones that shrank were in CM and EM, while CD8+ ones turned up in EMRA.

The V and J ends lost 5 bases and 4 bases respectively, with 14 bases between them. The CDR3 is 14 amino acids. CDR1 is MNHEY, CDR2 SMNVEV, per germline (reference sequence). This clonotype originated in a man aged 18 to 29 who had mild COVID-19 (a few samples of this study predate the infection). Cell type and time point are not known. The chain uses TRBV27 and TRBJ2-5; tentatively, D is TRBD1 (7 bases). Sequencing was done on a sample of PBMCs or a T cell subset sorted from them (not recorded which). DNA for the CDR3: TGTGCCAGCAGTGCCTTGCAGGGGGGAGAGACCCAGTACTTC. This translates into CASSALQGGETQYF.